This TCR beta chain was obtained from a study of cytotoxic CD8 clonotypes in ibrutinib-treated CLL. Study information: Responses comprised 24 partial and 2 complete; at median around 70 months, about 15 remained remitted and about twelve progressed. Response material was collected after a median about 11 months of treatment, range 6 to 36. Broader study findings: Progressing and sustained-remission patients had different sampling times. Clonality grew at ibrutinib response; at progression, it decreased back toward baseline.

This clone has only one observation. Its specificity is unknown. V was pared by 1 base and J by 5 bases, with 9 bases between. The CDR3 covers 14 residues. Germline values: CDR1 SGHVS, CDR2 FQNEAQ. Data came from immunoSEQ multiplex PCR; TCRdb stores just in-frame clones and leaves some out. In the table there are about 120,000 clones, under 70% of which are singletons. Specimen: PBMCs, collected after 24 months of ibrutinib treatment. This TCR was sampled from a human donor with chronic lymphocytic leukemia. This chain joins TRBV7-8 and TRBJ2-4; D gene ambiguous. The CDR3 sequence is CASSLGSKQNIQYF. CDR3 in DNA: TGTGCCAGCAGCTTAGGAAGCAAACAAAACATTCAGTACTTC. Drawing the rest from reference TRBV7-8 and TRBJ2-4, the complete variable domain is GAGVSQSPRYKVAKRGQDVALRCDPISGHVSLFWYQQALGQGPEFLTYFQNEAQLDKSGLPSDRFFAERPEGSVSTLKIQRTQQEDSAVYLCASSLGSKQNIQYFGAGTRLSVL.